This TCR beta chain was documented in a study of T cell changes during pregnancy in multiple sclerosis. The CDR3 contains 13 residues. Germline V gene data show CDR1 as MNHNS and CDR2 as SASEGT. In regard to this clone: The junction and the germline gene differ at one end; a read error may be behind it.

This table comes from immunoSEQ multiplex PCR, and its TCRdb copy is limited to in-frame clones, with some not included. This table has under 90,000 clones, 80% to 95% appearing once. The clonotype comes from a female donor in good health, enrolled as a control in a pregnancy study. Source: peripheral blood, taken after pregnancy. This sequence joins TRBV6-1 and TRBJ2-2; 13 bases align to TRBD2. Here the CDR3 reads CTSGRAYTGELFF. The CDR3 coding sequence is TGCACTAGCGGGAGGGCGTACACCGGGGAGCTGTTTTTT.